The sequence of this TCR beta chain was determined in a study of cytomegalovirus exposure and HLA in healthy donors. Study findings and constraints: Certain indistinguishable V segments, among them TRBV6-2 and TRBV6-3, were excluded.

Turning to this clone: Its specificity is unknown.

The V segment lost 6 bases and the J segment 1 base; nucleotides outside the gene matches: 1. The CDR3 sequence is 14 residues long. Germline assignment: CDR1 SNHLY and CDR2 FYNNEI. The PCR employed 60 Vbeta primers together with 13 Jbeta primers. Sequenced by immunoSEQ multiplex PCR; TCRdb stores in-frame clones only, minus some. Here the sample spans about 140,000 clones, about 80% being singletons. The sequenced sample consisted of PBMCs. The chain has TRBV2 and TRBJ1-1; 11 bases are shared with TRBD1. The receptor comes from a woman in her twenties or thirties in good health and CMV-seronegative. The CDR3 reads CASSGTGGNTEAFF. The CDR3 DNA reads as TGTGCCAGCAGCGGGACAGGGGGGAACACTGAAGCTTTCTTT.